The clone carrying this T cell receptor (beta chain) turned up a few times. Its target is unknown. Per the germline V gene, CDR1 is MNHNS and CDR2 is SASEGT. CDR3 size: 14 residues. Trimming removed 4 bases at V and 2 bases at J, with 11 bases between. Expressed TCRB transcripts got sequenced, as all isolated RNA was reverse transcribed. The study sequenced naive, central memory and regulatory T cell samples to an average of approximately 3.5 million reads. Assay used: immunoSEQ multiplex PCR; TCRdb lists only in-frame clones, some missing. The sample holds under 300,000 clones, approximately 14% seen once. This sample is drawn from a study of beta chain features in type 1 diabetes. Study-wide results and caveats: Patients with type 1 diabetes carried fewer insertions and had more deletions at their VDJ junctions. High TCR expression in some cells could lead to their over-representation in cDNA sequencing. A closer apparent resemblance between naive, central memory and Treg TCRB repertoires was seen in patients than in healthy donors. Shortening of TCRB CDR3s, moderate but significant, appeared in all four CD4+ subsets of Type 1 diabetes patients.

This receptor was taken from a man aged 25 to 40 with type 1 diabetes. The chain employs TRBV6-1 and TRBJ2-5, with D maybe TRBD2 (6 bases). Sequencing input: naive CD4+ T cells from blood. For the CDR3, the DNA is TGTGCCAGCAGTGTTGCGGGGAGGCAAGAGACCCAGTACTTC. This sequence encodes CASSVAGRQETQYF.